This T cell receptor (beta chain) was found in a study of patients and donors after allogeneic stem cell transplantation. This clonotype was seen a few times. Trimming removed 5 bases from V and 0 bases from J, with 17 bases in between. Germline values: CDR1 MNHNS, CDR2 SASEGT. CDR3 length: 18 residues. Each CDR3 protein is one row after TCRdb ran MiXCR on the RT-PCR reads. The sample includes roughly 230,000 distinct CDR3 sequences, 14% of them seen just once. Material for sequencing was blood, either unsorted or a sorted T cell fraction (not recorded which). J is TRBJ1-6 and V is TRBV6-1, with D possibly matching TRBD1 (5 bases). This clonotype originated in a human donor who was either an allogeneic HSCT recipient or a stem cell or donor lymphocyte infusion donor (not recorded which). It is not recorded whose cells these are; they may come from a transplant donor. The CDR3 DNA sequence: TGTGCCAGCAGTCCTAGATTGGGGCCGAGCTCCTATAATTCACCCCTCCACTTT. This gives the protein CASSPRLGPSSYNSPLHF.